Presented here are 14 T cell receptor beta chains from one specimen sequenced in a study of blood T cell repertoires in COVID-19. Libraries were prepared by immunoSEQ multiplex PCR; TCRdb keeps only in-frame clonotypes and omits some of them. This repertoire shows 35,000 to 55,000 clones, around 87% found once; its top ten account for about 5%. Sequencing input: peripheral blood. These receptors all stem from a human donor in a cohort sampled during active COVID-19.

The chain combines TRBV30 with TRBJ2-1; weak D call: TRBD2 (5 bases). From germline, CDR1 is GTSNPN and CDR2 SVGIG (reference sequence). The CDR3 extends over 11 amino acids. The V and J ends lost 2 bases and 12 bases respectively, with 11 bases between them. The CDR3 here is CAWSRTRGQFF. DNA of the CDR3: TGTGCCTGGAGTAGAACTAGAGGGCAGTTCTTC.

The chain carries TRBV30 and TRBJ2-2; weak D call: TRBD1 (6 bases). V gave up 8 bases and J gave up 0 bases, with 10 bases separating them. From germline, CDR1 is GTSNPN and CDR2 SVGIG (reference sequence). This CDR3 has 13 amino acids. CDR3 sequence: CAGDTSNTGELFF. The CDR3 region has the DNA TGTGCCGGGGACACGTCGAACACCGGGGAGCTGTTTTTT.

J is TRBJ1-2 and V is TRBV28, with a possible D match to TRBD1 (5 bases). This CDR3 is 15 amino acids long. In germline, CDR1 is MDHEN, CDR2 SYDVKM. V shed 2 bases and J shed 6 bases, with 16 bases lying between them. The CDR3: CASSLLDNGGNGYTF. In DNA, the CDR3 is TGTGCCAGCAGTTTACTGGACAACGGGGGAAATGGCTACACCTTC.

This sequence joins TRBV27 and TRBJ2-7; 10 bases are shared with TRBD1. The CDR3 contains 15 residues. V was clipped by 1 base and J by 2 bases; unmatched bases: 2. Germline CDR1 and CDR2: MNHEY and SMNVEV (reference sequence). CDR3 region: CASSLLGQGAYEQYF. The CDR3 DNA reads as TGTGCCAGCAGTTTATTAGGACAGGGGGCCTACGAGCAGTACTTC.

The chain recombines TRBV5-1 with TRBJ2-7, with D perhaps TRBD2 (5 bases). V lost 2 bases and J lost 1, with 16 bases in between. Germline lookup yields CDR1 SGHRS and CDR2 YFSETQ. CDR3 length equals 16 residues. Here the CDR3 DNA reads TGCGCCAGCAGCTTCGCATCCGGGGTGGTATCCTACGAGCAGTACTTC. Encoded protein: CASSFASGVVSYEQYF.

The chain has TRBV7-8 and TRBJ2-7; D not resolved. The CDR3 sequence is 12 residues long. The germline gives CDR1 SGHVS, CDR2 FQNEAQ. V was trimmed by 5 bases and J by 2 bases, leaving 7 bases between them. CDR3 bases: TGTGCCAGCAGCCCCGACACCTACGAGCAGTACTTC. It codes for CASSPDTYEQYF.

This clone showed up just once. V usage is TRBV2 and J usage is TRBJ2-1; possibly TRBD2 for D (5 bases). Germline lookup yields CDR1 SNHLY and CDR2 FYNNEI. The length of the CDR3 is 17 residues. V lost 3 bases to trimming and J lost 4 bases, with 19 bases between them. CDR3 region: CASSDPDSDTNYNEQFF. The CDR3 bases are TGTGCCAGCAGTGACCCGGACTCCGACACCAATTACAATGAGCAGTTCTTC.

The V and J genes are TRBV5-5 and TRBJ2-7, with D possibly being TRBD1 (6 bases). Germline-derived CDR1 and CDR2 are SGHKS and YYEKEE (reference sequence). The CDR3 extends over 17 amino acids. Trimming shortened V by 9 bases and J by 2 bases, and 27 bases separated the two germline ends. CDR3: CATTLNAGTNSPYEQYF. In nucleotides, the CDR3 is TGTGCCACTACACTGAACGCCGGGACAAATTCCCCCTACGAGCAGTACTTC.

The genes are TRBV7-2 and TRBJ2-2; 8 bases are a match to TRBD1. After removal of 1 base from V and 7 bases from J, the junction contained 14 bases not matched to a gene. This CDR3 has 18 amino acids. The germline V gene encodes CDR1 SGHTA and CDR2 FQGNSA. The CDR3 sequence: CASSLGVGGQGAGGELFF. In DNA, the CDR3 is TGTGCCAGCAGCTTAGGGGTTGGTGGGCAGGGGGCCGGCGGGGAGCTGTTTTTT.

The V call is TRBV7-2, the J call TRBJ2-5; 8 bases align to TRBD2. After removal of 10 bases from V and 5 bases from J, the junction contained 9 bases not matched to a gene. From germline, CDR1 is SGHTA and CDR2 FQGNSA. The CDR3 is 13 amino acids. The chain's CDR3 is CATPAGDGETQYF. DNA for the CDR3: TGTGCCACCCCAGCGGGAGACGGGGAGACCCAGTACTTC.

V is TRBV11-2 and J is TRBJ1-1, with TRBD1 identical over 10 bases. CDR3 length: 14 residues. Germline assignment: CDR1 SGHAT and CDR2 FQNNGV. The junction had 5 bases not matched to a gene; V was cut back by 5 bases and J by 5 bases. Here the CDR3 reads CASSLDRGRTEAFF. CDR3 in DNA: TGTGCCAGCAGCCTTGACAGGGGGCGAACTGAAGCTTTCTTT.

Regarding this clone: Within the sample, other DNA sequences also encode this same CDR3. This chain connects TRBV15 to TRBJ2-7; D may be TRBD1 (6 bases). Germline CDR1 LNHNV, CDR2 YYDKDF (reference sequence). Between the trimmed V and J ends, which lost 0 bases and 2 bases, there was a span of 8 bases. The CDR3 contains 14 residues. The CDR3 spells CATSRDRGPYEQYF. Here the CDR3 DNA reads TGTGCCACCAGCAGAGACAGGGGTCCCTACGAGCAGTACTTC.

The gene calls are TRBV19 and TRBJ1-5; D may be TRBD1 (5 bases). The CDR3 sequence is 15 residues long. V was shortened by 6 bases and J by 0 bases, with 12 bases between the two germline ends. Germline values: CDR1 LNHDA, CDR2 SQIVND (reference sequence). CDR3 coding DNA: TGTGCCAGTAGCTCCTTGGGGGGTAGCAATCAGCCCCAGCATTTT. Encoded protein: CASSSLGGSNQPQHF. Combining the CDR3 with reference TRBV19 and TRBJ1-5 gives the whole variable domain DGGITQSPKYLFRKEGQNVTLSCEQNLNHDAMYWYRQDPGQGLRLIYYSQIVNDFQKGDIAEGYSVSREKKESFPLTVTSAQKNPTAFYLCASSSLGGSNQPQHFGDGTRLSIL.

The J gene is TRBJ2-1, the V gene TRBV7-9, with 15 bases fitting TRBD2. This CDR3 contains 19 residues. CDR1 is SEHNR, CDR2 FQNEAQ, per germline (reference sequence). V shed 3 bases and J 7 bases; nucleotides not matched to a gene: 13. The CDR3 bases are TGTGCCAGCAGCTTGAGCGGCCTGGGGGGGACTAGCGGGAGGAATGAGCAGTTCTTC. It is translated as CASSLSGLGGTSGRNEQFF.